This T cell receptor (beta chain) was captured by sequencing in a study of T cells in Graves' hyperthyroidism and ophthalmopathy. Study-wide results and limits: Prediction of ophthalmopathy progression came a median around 6.1 months pre-onset. In simple terms, a model built on 13 V-J features told ophthalmopathy apart from stable hyperthyroidism. Blood held most thyroid clonotypes expanded above 0.001 frequency.

The CDR3 has 15 amino acids. The germline V and J ends were trimmed by 3 bases and 2 bases, with 10 bases remaining between them. TCR beta CDR3 region amplification was performed from RNA transcripts. First-round RT-PCR targeting the TCR CDR3 was performed with the HTBI primer set. TCRdb recomputed calls from the multiplex PCR reads with MiXCR, one row per CDR3 protein. The sample shows about 600,000 distinct CDR3 sequences, approximately 15% of them seen only once. This clonotype was recorded at least ten times. Its cognate antigen is unknown. The receptor was isolated from a woman aged 18-30 years with Graves' ophthalmopathy. Sequenced material: blood. The chain has TRBV12-3 or TRBV12-4 and TRBJ2-2; D may be TRBD1 (5 bases). The CDR3 is CASSLGRGNTGELFF. DNA for the CDR3: TGTGCCAGCAGTTTGGGAAGGGGAAACACCGGGGAGCTGTTTTTT.